The clone carrying this TCR beta chain was counted a few times. Its antigen is not known. As for treatment: oral pan-JAK inhibitor, 5-10 mg twice daily. The entry originates in a study of CD8+ T cells in alopecia areata. Overall study results and limits: Baseline CD8+ expansion's link to response remains uncertain, as there was one nonresponder.

Extracted RNA was reverse transcribed into cDNA, the sequencing template. Profiling relied on immunoSEQ multiplex PCR, and the TCRdb table lists in-frame clones only, not all of them. The table includes 95,000 to 100,000 clones, around 55% detected once. Germline-derived CDR1 and CDR2 are SGHRS and YFSETQ. With 0 bases removed from V and 2 bases from J, the gap between germline ends came to 9 bases. The CDR3 spans 15 residues. The source was CD8+ T cells sorted from blood, collected at week 4, from a patient treated with tofacitinib. V and J are TRBV5-1 and TRBJ1-5; D not certain. This clonotype was sampled from a human donor with alopecia areata. CDR3 nucleotides: TGCGCCAGCAGCTTGGAACCCCTGGGCAATCAGCCCCAGCATTTT. This translates into CASSLEPLGNQPQHF.